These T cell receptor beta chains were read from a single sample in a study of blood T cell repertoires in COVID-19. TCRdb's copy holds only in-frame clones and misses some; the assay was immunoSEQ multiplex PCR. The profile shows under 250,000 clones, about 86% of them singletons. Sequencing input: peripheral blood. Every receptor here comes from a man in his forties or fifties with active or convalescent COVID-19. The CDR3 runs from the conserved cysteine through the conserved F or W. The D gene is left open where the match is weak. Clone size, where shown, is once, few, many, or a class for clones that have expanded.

CDR3: CASSLGGEQYF
DNA: TGTGCCAGTAGTTTGGGGGGGGAGCAGTACTTC
size: NA
J: TRBJ2-7
D: TRBD2
V: TRBV19

CDR3: CATSADSYTGELFF
DNA: TGTGCCACCAGCGCCGACTCCTACACCGGGGAGCTGTTTTTT
size: NA
J: TRBJ2-2
D: NA
V: TRBV15

CDR3: CAWSWGQANTEAFF
DNA: TGTGCCTGGAGTTGGGGACAGGCTAACACTGAAGCTTTCTTT
size: once
J: TRBJ1-1
D: TRBD1
V: TRBV30

CDR3: CASSPIRATNYGYTF
DNA: TGTGCCAGCAGCCCGATCAGGGCAACTAACTATGGCTACACCTTC
size: few
J: TRBJ1-2
D: NA
V: TRBV7-8

CDR3: CSASGGQETQYF
DNA: TGCAGTGCTAGTGGAGGCCAAGAGACCCAGTACTTC
size: NA
J: TRBJ2-5
D: NA
V: TRBV20-1

CDR3: CASSLVGQETQYF
DNA: TGTGCCAGCAGCTTAGTTGGGCAGGAGACCCAGTACTTC
size: NA
J: TRBJ2-5
D: NA
V: TRBV7-2

CDR3: CASLGQGNSPLHF
DNA: TGTGCCAGCCTGGGACAGGGTAATTCACCCCTCCACTTT
size: NA
J: TRBJ1-6
D: TRBD1
V: TRBV6-5

CDR3: CAWSEGLGQGVVFEKLFF
DNA: TGTGCCTGGAGTGAGGGATTGGGACAGGGGGTTGTTTTTGAAAAACTGTTTTTT
size: NA
J: TRBJ1-4
D: TRBD1
V: TRBV30

CDR3: CASSQGTSGFYEQYF
DNA: TGTGCCAGCAGCCAAGGGACTAGCGGGTTCTACGAGCAGTACTTC
size: NA
J: TRBJ2-7
D: TRBD2
V: TRBV3-1/TRBV3-2

CDR3: CASSFQETGELFF
DNA: TGTGCCAGCAGCTTCCAGGAAACCGGGGAGCTGTTTTTT
size: NA
J: TRBJ2-2
D: NA
V: TRBV7-9

CDR3: CASGKLAAEGKQPQHF
DNA: TGTGCCAGCGGCAAGCTAGCGGCAGAAGGTAAACAGCCCCAGCATTTT
size: NA
J: TRBJ1-5
D: NA
V: TRBV6-4

CDR3: CANGRSGANVLTF
DNA: TGTGCCAATGGGAGATCTGGGGCCAACGTCCTGACTTTC
size: NA
J: TRBJ2-6
D: NA
V: TRBV7-2

CDR3: CASSRDRAPNYGYTF
DNA: TGTGCCAGCAGCCGGGACAGGGCCCCTAACTATGGCTACACCTTC
size: NA
J: TRBJ1-2
D: TRBD1
V: TRBV4-2

CDR3: CASSSRGETGVSYEQYF
DNA: TGTGCCAGCAGCTCTAGAGGGGAGACAGGGGTCTCCTACGAGCAGTACTTC
size: once
J: TRBJ2-7
D: TRBD1
V: TRBV11-3

CDR3: CASNSRGGDEQFF
DNA: TGCGCCAGCAATTCGAGGGGAGGAGATGAGCAGTTCTTC
size: NA
J: TRBJ2-1
D: NA
V: TRBV4-1

CDR3: CASSYFDRQETQYF
DNA: TGTGCCAGCAGTTACTTCGACAGGCAAGAGACCCAGTACTTC
size: NA
J: TRBJ2-5
D: NA
V: TRBV6-5

CDR3: CASSFQGGQPQHF
DNA: TGTGCCAGCAGCTTCCAGGGAGGACAGCCCCAGCATTTT
size: NA
J: TRBJ1-5
D: NA
V: TRBV7-2

CDR3: CASSPAGGDTEAFF
DNA: TGTGCCAGCTCACCCGCCGGGGGGGACACTGAAGCTTTCTTT
size: NA
J: TRBJ1-1
D: NA
V: TRBV18

CDR3: CASSLTIAGGTDTQYF
DNA: TGCGCCAGCAGCTTAACCATAGCGGGGGGAACAGATACGCAGTATTTT
size: NA
J: TRBJ2-3
D: TRBD2
V: TRBV5-1

CDR3: CASSPRTGAEQPQHF
DNA: TGCGCCAGCAGCCCACGGACAGGGGCAGAGCAGCCCCAGCATTTT
size: NA
J: TRBJ1-5
D: TRBD1
V: TRBV4-3

CDR3: CASTGGGGGPGNTIYF
DNA: TGTGCCAGCACAGGAGGAGGGGGCGGGCCTGGAAACACCATATATTTT
size: few
J: TRBJ1-3
D: TRBD1
V: TRBV28

CDR3: CASSQSLQVLEEKLFF
DNA: TGCGCCAGCAGCCAGAGCTTACAGGTCCTGGAGGAAAAACTGTTTTTT
size: NA
J: TRBJ1-4
D: NA
V: TRBV4-3

CDR3: CASSVAGSRSNEQYF
DNA: TGTGCCAGCAGCGTAGCGGGGAGTAGGAGTAACGAGCAGTACTTC
size: NA
J: TRBJ2-7
D: NA
V: TRBV9

CDR3: CASSPRRTSRYNEQFF
DNA: TGTGCCAGCAGCCCCAGGCGGACTAGCCGTTACAATGAGCAGTTCTTC
size: NA
J: TRBJ2-1
D: TRBD2
V: TRBV7-9

CDR3: CASSPSVRSTDTQYF
DNA: TGTGCCAGCAGCCCCAGCGTGAGGAGCACAGATACGCAGTATTTT
size: once
J: TRBJ2-3
D: NA
V: TRBV9

CDR3: CASSPVRGSSYGYTF
DNA: TGTGCCAGCAGCCCCGTGCGGGGTTCCAGCTATGGCTACACCTTC
size: NA
J: TRBJ1-2
D: NA
V: TRBV3-1/TRBV3-2

CDR3: CASRTGARTGELFF
DNA: TGTGCCAGCAGAACAGGGGCGAGAACCGGGGAGCTGTTTTTT
size: NA
J: TRBJ2-2
D: TRBD1
V: TRBV6-5

CDR3: CASSLGQATQYF
DNA: TGTGCCAGCAGCTTAGGACAGGCCACGCAGTATTTT
size: NA
J: TRBJ2-3
D: TRBD1
V: TRBV5-4